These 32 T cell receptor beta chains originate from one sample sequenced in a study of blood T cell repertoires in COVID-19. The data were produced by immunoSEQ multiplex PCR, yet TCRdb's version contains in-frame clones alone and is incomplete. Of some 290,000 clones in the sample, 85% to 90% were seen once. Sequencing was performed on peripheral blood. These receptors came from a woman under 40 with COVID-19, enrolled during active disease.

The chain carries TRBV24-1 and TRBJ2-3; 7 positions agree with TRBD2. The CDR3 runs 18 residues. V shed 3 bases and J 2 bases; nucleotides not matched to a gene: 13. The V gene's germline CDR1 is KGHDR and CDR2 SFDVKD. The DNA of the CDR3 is TGTGCCACCAGTGATCCACTGACTAGCTTCCACACCACAGATACGCAGTATTTT. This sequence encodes CATSDPLTSFHTTDTQYF.

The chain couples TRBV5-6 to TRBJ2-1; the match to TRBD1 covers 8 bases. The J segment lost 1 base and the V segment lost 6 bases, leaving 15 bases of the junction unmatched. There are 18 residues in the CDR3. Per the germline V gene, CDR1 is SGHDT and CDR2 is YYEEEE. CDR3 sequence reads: CASIREAGGGWSYNEQFF. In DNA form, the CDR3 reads TGTGCCAGCATCCGTGAGGCAGGGGGCGGGTGGTCCTACAATGAGCAGTTCTTC. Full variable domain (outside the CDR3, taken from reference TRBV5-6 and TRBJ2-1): DAGVTQSPTHLIKTRGQQVTLRCSPKSGHDTVSWYQQALGQGPQFIFQYYEEEERQRGNFPDRFSGHQFPNYSSELNVNALLLGDSALYLCASIREAGGGWSYNEQFFGPGTRLTVL.

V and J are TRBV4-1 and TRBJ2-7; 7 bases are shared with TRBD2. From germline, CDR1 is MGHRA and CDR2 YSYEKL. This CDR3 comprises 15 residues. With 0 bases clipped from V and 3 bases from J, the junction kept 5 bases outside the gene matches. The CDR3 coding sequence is TGCGCCAGCAGCCAAGAATTTTCTAGCGGCTACGAGCAGTACTTC. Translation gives CASSQEFSSGYEQYF.

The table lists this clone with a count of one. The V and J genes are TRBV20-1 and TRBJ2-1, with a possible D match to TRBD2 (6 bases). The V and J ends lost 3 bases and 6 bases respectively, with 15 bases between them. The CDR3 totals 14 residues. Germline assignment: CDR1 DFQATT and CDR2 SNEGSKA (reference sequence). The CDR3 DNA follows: TGCAGTGCTAGTCCCGGGGGAGCTTCCAATGAGCAGTTCTTC. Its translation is CSASPGGASNEQFF.

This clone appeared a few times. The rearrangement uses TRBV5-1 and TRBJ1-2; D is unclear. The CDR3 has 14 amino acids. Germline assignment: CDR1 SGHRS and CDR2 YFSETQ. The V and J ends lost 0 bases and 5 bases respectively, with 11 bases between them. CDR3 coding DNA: TGCGCCAGCAGCTTGGAAACTCCCATTTATGGCTACACCTTC. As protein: CASSLETPIYGYTF.

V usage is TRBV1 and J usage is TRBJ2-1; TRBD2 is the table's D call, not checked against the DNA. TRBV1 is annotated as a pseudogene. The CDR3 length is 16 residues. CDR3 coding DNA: TGCACCAGCAGCCAAGATCTAAGCGGGAGGGAGCATGAGCAGTTCTTC. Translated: CTSSQDLSGREHEQFF.

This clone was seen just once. CDR3 residues: CSVTPGQDTGELFF. CDR3 bases: TGCAGCGTTACACCGGGACAGGACACCGGGGAGCTGTTTTTT. The V call is TRBV29-1, the J call TRBJ2-2, with 8 positions matching TRBD1. The V gene end was trimmed by 5 bases and the J gene end by 3 bases; junction bases not matched to a gene: 5. Germline loops: CDR1 SQVTM, CDR2 ANQGSEA. CDR3 size: 14 residues.

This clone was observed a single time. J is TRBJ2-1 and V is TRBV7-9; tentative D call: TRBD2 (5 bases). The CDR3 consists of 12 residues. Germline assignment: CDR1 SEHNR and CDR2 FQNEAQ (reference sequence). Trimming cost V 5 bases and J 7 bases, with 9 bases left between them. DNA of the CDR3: TGTGCCAGCAGCCCCCCGGGGAATGAGCAGTTCTTC. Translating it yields CASSPPGNEQFF.

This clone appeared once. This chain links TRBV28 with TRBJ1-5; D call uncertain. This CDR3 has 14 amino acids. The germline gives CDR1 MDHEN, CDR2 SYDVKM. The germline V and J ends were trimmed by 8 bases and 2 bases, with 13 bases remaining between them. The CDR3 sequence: CASRPIPGNQPQHF. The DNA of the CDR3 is TGTGCCAGCCGTCCAATCCCGGGCAATCAGCCCCAGCATTTT.

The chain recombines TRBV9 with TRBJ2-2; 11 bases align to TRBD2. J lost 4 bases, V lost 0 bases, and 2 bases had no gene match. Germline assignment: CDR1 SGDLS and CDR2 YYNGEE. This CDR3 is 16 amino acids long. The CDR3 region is CASSVDSGRVTGELFF. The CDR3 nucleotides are TGTGCCAGCAGCGTAGATAGCGGGAGGGTCACCGGGGAGCTGTTTTTT.

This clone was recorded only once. In nucleotides, the CDR3 is TGTGCCAGCAGTTTCAGCACAGCTAACTATGGCTACACCTTC. Translating gives CASSFSTANYGYTF. The V and J genes are TRBV27 and TRBJ1-2; D is unresolved. Trimming cost V 3 bases and J 0 bases, with 8 bases left between them. This CDR3 region has 14 residues. CDR1 and CDR2 (germline): MNHEY, SMNVEV (reference sequence).

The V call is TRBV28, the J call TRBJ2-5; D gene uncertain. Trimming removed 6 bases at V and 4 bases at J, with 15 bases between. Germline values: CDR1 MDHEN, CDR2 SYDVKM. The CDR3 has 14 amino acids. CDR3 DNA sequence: TGTGCCAGCAGCCTGTCGCAGATTGGAGAGACCCAGTACTTC. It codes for CASSLSQIGETQYF.

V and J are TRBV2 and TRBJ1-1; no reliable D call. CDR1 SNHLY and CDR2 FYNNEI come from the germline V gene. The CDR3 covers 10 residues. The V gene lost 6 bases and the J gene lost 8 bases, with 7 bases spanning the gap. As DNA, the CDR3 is TGTGCCAGCAGAGCAGGCGAAGCTTTCTTT. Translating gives CASRAGEAFF.

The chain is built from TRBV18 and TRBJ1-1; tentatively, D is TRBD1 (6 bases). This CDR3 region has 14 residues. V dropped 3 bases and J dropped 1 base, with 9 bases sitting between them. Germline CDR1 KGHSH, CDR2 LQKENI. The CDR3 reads CASSPQGWNTEAFF. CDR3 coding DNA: TGTGCCAGCTCACCTCAGGGGTGGAACACTGAAGCTTTCTTT.

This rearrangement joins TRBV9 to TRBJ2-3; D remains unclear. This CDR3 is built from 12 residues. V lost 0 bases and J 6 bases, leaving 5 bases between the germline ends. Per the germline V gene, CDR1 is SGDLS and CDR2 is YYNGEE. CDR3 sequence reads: CASSVDSDTQYF. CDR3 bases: TGTGCCAGCAGCGTAGATTCGGATACGCAGTATTTT.

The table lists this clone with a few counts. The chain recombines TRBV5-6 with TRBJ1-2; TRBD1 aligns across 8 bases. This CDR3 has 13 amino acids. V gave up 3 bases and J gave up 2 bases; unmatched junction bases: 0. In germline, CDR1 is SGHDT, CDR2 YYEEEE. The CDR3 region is CASSWTGNYGYTF. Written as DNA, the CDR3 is TGTGCCAGCAGCTGGACAGGGAACTATGGCTACACCTTC.

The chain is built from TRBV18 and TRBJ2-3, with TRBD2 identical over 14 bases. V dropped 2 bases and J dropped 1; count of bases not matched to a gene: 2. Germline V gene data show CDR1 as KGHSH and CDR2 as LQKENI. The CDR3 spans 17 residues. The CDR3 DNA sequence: TGTGCCAGCTCACCAGGGGGACTAGCGGGAGGCACAGATACGCAGTATTTT. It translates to CASSPGGLAGGTDTQYF. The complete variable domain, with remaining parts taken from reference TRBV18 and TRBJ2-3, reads NAGVMQNPRHLVRRRGQEARLRCSPMKGHSHVYWYRQLPEEGLKFMVYLQKENIIDESGMPKERFSAEFPKEGPSILRIQQVVRGDSAAYFCASSPGGLAGGTDTQYFGPGTRLTVL.

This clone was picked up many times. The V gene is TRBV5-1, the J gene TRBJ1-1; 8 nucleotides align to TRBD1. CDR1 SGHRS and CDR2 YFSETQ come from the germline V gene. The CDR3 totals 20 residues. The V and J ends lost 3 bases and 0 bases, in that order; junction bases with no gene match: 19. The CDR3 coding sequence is TGCGCCAGCAGCTCTATTCAGGGGGCGATTTTGGACTACCTGAACACTGAAGCTTTCTTT. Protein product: CASSSIQGAILDYLNTEAFF. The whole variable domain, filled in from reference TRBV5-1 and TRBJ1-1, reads KAGVTQTPRYLIKTRGQQVTLSCSPISGHRSVSWYQQTPGQGLQFLFEYFSETQRNKGNFPGRFSGRQFSNSRSEMNVSTLELGDSALYLCASSSIQGAILDYLNTEAFFGQGTRLTVV.

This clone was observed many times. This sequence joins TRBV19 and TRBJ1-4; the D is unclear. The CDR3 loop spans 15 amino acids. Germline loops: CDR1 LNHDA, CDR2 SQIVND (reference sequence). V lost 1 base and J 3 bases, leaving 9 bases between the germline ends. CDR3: CASSIAQVSNEKLFF. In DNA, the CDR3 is TGTGCCAGTAGTATAGCGCAGGTCTCTAATGAAAAACTGTTTTTT.

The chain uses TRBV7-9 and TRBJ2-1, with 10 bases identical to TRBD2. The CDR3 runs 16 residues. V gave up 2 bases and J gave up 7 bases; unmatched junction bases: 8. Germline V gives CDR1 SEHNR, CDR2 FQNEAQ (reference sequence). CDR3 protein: CASSLILAGVRNEQFF. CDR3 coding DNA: TGTGCCAGCAGCTTAATCCTAGCGGGAGTACGAAATGAGCAGTTCTTC. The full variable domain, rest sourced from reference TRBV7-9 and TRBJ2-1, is DTGVSQNPRHKITKRGQNVTFRCDPISEHNRLYWYRQTLGQGPEFLTYFQNEAQLEKSRLLSDRFSAERPKGSFSTLEIQRTEQGDSAMYLCASSLILAGVRNEQFFGPGTRLTVL.

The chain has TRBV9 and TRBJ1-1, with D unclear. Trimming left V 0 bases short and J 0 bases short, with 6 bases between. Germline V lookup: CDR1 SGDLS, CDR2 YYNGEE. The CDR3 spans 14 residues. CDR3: CASSVVGMNTEAFF. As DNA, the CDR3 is TGTGCCAGCAGCGTAGTCGGGATGAACACTGAAGCTTTCTTT.

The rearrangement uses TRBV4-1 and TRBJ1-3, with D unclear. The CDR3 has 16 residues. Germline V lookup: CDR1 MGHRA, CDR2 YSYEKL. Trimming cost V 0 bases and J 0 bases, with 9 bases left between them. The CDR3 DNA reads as TGCGCCAGCAGCCAAGAGGCCAGATTCTCTGGAAACACCATATATTTT. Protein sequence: CASSQEARFSGNTIYF.

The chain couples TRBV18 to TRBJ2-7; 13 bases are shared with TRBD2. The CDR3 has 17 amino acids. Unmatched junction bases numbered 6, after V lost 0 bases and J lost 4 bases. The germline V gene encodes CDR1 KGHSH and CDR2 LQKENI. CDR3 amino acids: CASSPPGGLAGVYEQYF. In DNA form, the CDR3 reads TGTGCCAGCTCACCACCCGGAGGACTAGCGGGAGTATACGAGCAGTACTTC.

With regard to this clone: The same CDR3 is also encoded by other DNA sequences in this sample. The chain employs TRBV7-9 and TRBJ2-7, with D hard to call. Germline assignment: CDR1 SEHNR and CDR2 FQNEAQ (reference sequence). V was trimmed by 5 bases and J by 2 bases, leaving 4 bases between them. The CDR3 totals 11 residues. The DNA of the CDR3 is TGTGCCAGCAGCCCGGCCTACGAGCAGTACTTC. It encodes CASSPAYEQYF.

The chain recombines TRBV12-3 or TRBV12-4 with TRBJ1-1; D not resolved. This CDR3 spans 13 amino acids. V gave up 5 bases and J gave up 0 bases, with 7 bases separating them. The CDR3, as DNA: TGTGCCAGCAGTCCTGGCTTGAACACTGAAGCTTTCTTT. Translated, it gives CASSPGLNTEAFF.

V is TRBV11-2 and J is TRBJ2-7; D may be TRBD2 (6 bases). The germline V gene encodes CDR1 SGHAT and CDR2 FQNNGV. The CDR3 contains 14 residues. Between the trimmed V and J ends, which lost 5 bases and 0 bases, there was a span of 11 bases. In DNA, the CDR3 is TGTGCCAGCAGCCGGGACTTTGGCTCCTACGAGCAGTACTTC. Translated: CASSRDFGSYEQYF.

DNA of the CDR3: TGTGCCAGTAGTACAGGGTACTCTGGAAACACCATATATTTT. This codes for CASSTGYSGNTIYF. The chain uses TRBV19 and TRBJ1-3; D is possibly TRBD1 (5 bases). The CDR3 length is 14 residues. Trimming took 4 bases from V and 0 from J, leaving 7 bases between them. Germline V gene data show CDR1 as LNHDA and CDR2 as SQIVND (reference sequence).

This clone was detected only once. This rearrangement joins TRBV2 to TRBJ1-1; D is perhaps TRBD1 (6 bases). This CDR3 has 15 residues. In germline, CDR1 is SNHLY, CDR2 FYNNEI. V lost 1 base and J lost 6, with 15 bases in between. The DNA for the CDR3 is TGTGCCAGCAGTGAAGACGGGGGGCAGATGGCTGAAGCTTTCTTT. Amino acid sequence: CASSEDGGQMAEAFF.

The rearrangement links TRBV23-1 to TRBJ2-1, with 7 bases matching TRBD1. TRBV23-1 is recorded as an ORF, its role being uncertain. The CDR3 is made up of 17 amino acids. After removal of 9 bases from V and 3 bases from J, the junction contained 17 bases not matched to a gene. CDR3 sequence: CARKNSGTEELYNEQFF. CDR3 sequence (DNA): TGCGCCAGAAAAAATTCCGGGACAGAAGAACTCTACAATGAGCAGTTCTTC.

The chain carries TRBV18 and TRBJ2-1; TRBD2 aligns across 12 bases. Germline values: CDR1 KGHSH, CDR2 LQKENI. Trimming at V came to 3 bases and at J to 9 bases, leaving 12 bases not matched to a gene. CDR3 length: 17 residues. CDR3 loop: CASSPNRRLAGDSEQFF. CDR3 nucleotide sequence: TGTGCCAGCTCACCGAACCGCAGACTAGCGGGAGATAGTGAGCAGTTCTTC.

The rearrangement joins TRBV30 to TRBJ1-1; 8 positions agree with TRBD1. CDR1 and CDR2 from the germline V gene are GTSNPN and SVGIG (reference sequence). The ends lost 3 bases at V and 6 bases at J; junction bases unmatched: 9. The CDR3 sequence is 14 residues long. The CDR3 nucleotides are TGTGCCTGGAGCCACAGGGGGACCGGGGCTGAAGCTTTCTTT. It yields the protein CAWSHRGTGAEAFF.

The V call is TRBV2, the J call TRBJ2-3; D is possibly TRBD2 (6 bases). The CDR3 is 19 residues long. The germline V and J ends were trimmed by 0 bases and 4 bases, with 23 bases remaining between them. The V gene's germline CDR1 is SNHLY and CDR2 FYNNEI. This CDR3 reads CASSEAWEGDSAGPDTQYF. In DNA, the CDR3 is TGTGCCAGCAGTGAAGCGTGGGAAGGGGACTCAGCGGGTCCAGATACGCAGTATTTT.